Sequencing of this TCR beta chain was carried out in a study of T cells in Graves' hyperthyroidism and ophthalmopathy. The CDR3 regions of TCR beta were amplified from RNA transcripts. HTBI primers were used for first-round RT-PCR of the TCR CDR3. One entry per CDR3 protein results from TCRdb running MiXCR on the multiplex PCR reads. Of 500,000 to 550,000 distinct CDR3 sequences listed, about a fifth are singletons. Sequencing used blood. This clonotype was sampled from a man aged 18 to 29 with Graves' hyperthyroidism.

The CDR3 nucleotides read TGTGCCAGCAGCTATCCGGGACTAGAGGACGGAGAGACCCAGTACTTC. This encodes CASSYPGLEDGETQYF. The chain recombines TRBV5-5 with TRBJ2-5, with TRBD2 matching 8 bases. J gave up 4 bases and V 3 bases, and 11 bases lay outside the gene matches. The CDR3 is 16 residues long. Germline V lookup: CDR1 SGHKS, CDR2 YYEKEE (reference sequence).